The T cell receptor (beta chain) under discussion was sequenced for a study of cytomegalovirus exposure and HLA in healthy donors. Points from the study as a whole: Trimming of TCR beta V- and J-genes showed a link, identified in a later analysis, to a missense DCLRE1C variant. Another analysis was done later, and it associated approximately 15,000 TCR beta sequences with HLA alleles at 0.05 false discovery rate.

PCR employed 60 Vbeta and 13 Jbeta primers. Assay used: immunoSEQ multiplex PCR; TCRdb lists only in-frame clones, some missing. The sample includes over 150,000 clones, 71% of them seen just once. As concerns this clone: The antigen is unknown.

Likely unrecorded immune exposures existed in these nominally healthy donors. This CDR3 contains 16 residues. Unmatched junction bases numbered 10, after V lost 2 bases and J lost 4 bases. CDR1 is MDHEN and CDR2 is SYDVKM in the germline V gene. The genes are TRBV28 and TRBJ1-2, with 7 positions matching TRBD1. The material sequenced was PBMCs. This TCR was sampled from a woman in her thirties in good health and CMV-seronegative. The CDR3 region has the DNA TGTGCCAGCAGTTTAGGACAGGAAGTGGTCGGCTATGGCTACACCTTC. Protein product: CASSLGQEVVGYGYTF.